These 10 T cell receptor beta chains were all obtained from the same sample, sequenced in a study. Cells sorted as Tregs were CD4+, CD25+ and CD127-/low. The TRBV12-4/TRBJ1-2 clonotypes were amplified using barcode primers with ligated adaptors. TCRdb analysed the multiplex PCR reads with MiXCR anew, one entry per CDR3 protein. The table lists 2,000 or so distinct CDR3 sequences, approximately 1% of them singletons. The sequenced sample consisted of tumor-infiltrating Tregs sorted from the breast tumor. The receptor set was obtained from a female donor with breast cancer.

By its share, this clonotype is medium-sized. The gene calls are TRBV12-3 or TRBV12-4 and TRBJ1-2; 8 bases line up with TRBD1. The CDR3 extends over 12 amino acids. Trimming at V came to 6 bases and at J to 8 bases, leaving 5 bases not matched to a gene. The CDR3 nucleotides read TGTGCCAGCAGCGGGACAGGAAAGGGCTACACCTTC. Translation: CASSGTGKGYTF.

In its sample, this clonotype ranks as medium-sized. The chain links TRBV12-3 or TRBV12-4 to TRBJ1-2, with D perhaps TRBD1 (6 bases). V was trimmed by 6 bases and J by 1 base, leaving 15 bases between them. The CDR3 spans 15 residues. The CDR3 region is CASRHGARGNYGYTF. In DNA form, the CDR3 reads TGTGCCAGCAGACACGGAGCCAGGGGTAACTATGGCTACACCTTC.

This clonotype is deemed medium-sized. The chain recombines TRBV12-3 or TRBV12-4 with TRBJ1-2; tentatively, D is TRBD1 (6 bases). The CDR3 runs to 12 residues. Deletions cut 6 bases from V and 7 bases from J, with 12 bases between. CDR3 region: CASRTRTVGYTF. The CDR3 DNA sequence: TGTGCCAGCAGGACTCGGACAGTTGGCTACACCTTC.

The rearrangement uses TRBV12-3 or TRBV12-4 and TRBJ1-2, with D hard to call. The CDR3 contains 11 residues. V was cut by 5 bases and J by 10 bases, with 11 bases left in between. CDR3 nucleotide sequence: TGTGCCAGCAGTCGGATCAAGCCCTACACCTTC. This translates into CASSRIKPYTF.

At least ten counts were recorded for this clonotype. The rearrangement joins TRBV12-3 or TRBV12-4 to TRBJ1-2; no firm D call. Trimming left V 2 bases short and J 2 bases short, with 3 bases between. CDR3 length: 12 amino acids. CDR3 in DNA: TGTGCCAGCAGTTTAAGGAACTATGGCTACACCTTC. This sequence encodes CASSLRNYGYTF.

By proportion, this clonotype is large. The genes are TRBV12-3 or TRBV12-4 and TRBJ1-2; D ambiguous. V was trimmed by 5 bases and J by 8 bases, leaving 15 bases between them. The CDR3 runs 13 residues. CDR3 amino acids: CASSPSRRVGYTF. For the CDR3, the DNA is TGTGCCAGCAGTCCATCGAGGAGGGTCGGCTACACCTTC.

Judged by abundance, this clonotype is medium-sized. The CDR3 here is CASSFRVGYGYTF. The CDR3 DNA follows: TGTGCCAGCAGTTTCAGGGTTGGCTATGGCTACACCTTC. V and J are TRBV12-3 or TRBV12-4 and TRBJ1-2; D is possibly TRBD1 (5 bases). Trimming took off 3 bases at V and 4 bases at J, with 9 bases between the two ends. The CDR3 has 13 amino acids.

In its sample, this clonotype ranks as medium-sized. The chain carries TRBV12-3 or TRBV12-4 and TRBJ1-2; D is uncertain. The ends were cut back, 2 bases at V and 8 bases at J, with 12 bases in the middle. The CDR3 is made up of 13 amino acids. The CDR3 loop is CASSLRGRPGYTF. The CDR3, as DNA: TGTGCCAGCAGTTTACGCGGCAGGCCCGGCTACACCTTC.

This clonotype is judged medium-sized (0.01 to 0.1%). CDR3 in DNA: TGTGCCAGCACCGCGGGATCAGGAAGGGTCGGGTATGGCTACACCTTC. It yields the protein CASTAGSGRVGYGYTF. This sequence joins TRBV12-3 or TRBV12-4 and TRBJ1-2; the D is unclear. This CDR3 comprises 16 residues. Trimming took 7 bases from V and 5 from J, leaving 23 bases between them.

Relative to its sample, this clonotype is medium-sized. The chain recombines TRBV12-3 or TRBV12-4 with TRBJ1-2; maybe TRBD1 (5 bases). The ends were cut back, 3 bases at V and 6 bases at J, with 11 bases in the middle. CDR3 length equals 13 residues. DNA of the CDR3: TGTGCCAGCAGTTTGGCAGGGAGGCATGGCTACACCTTC. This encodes CASSLAGRHGYTF.